These 16 T cell receptor beta chains were sequenced from one sample in a study of blood T cell repertoires in COVID-19. Generated by immunoSEQ multiplex PCR, the TCRdb table keeps only in-frame clones and is missing some. The sample has 280,000 or so clones, about 89% seen once; the top ten hold approximately 13%. The material sequenced was peripheral blood. Receptors were obtained from a woman aged 55-69 years with acute or convalescent COVID-19.

This rearrangement joins TRBV19 to TRBJ1-2; possible D gene TRBD1, 6 bases. The length of the CDR3 is 16 residues. V lost 7 bases to trimming and J lost 4 bases, with 22 bases between them. Looked up from germline, CDR1 is LNHDA and CDR2 is SQIVND (reference sequence). DNA for the CDR3: TGTGCCAGTAAAACCTTACAGGGTCGGCTTGGCTATGGCTACACCTTC. This encodes CASKTLQGRLGYGYTF.

V and J are TRBV7-6 and TRBJ2-5; 15 bases line up with TRBD2. This CDR3 is 17 amino acids long. V shed 3 bases and J 5 bases; nucleotides not matched to a gene: 7. CDR1 and CDR2 (germline): SGHVS, FNYEAQ. CDR3 sequence (DNA): TGTGCCAGCAGCTTGGGACTAGCGGGAGGTGGGGAGGAGACCCAGTACTTC. It specifies CASSLGLAGGGEETQYF.

V gene TRBV15 combines with J gene TRBJ1-4; TRBD1 matches at 9 bases. Germline V gives CDR1 LNHNV, CDR2 YYDKDF (reference sequence). This CDR3 has 16 residues. J was trimmed by 0 bases and V by 1 base; bases with no gene match: 0. This CDR3 is CATSRGQGATNEKLFF. As DNA, the CDR3 is TGTGCCACCAGCAGAGGACAGGGGGCAACTAATGAAAAACTGTTTTTT.

The V call is TRBV10-3, the J call TRBJ2-1; 11 nucleotides agree with TRBD2. Looked up from germline, CDR1 is ENHRY and CDR2 is SYGVKD. This CDR3 contains 16 residues. With 6 bases clipped from V and 0 bases from J, the junction kept 4 bases outside the gene matches. CDR3 in amino acids: CAISHLAGGSYNEQFF. The CDR3 coding sequence is TGTGCCATCAGCCATCTAGCGGGGGGCTCCTACAATGAGCAGTTCTTC.

V gene TRBV28 combines with J gene TRBJ1-5; D is unresolved. CDR1 is MDHEN and CDR2 is SYDVKM in the germline V gene. The V and J ends lost 5 bases and 4 bases respectively, with 18 bases between them. The CDR3 is 16 amino acids. Written as DNA, the CDR3 is TGTGCCAGCAGTACCCATGCAGGTATTTTGAATCAGCCCCAGCATTTT. It is translated as CASSTHAGILNQPQHF.

The chain links TRBV11-1 to TRBJ1-5; D is undetermined. In germline, CDR1 is SGHAT, CDR2 FQDESV (reference sequence). The V and J ends lost 2 bases and 9 bases respectively, with 14 bases between them. This CDR3 is built from 14 residues. The CDR3 here is CASSLRAGATPQHF. CDR3 DNA: TGTGCCAGCAGCTTAAGGGCGGGAGCTACGCCCCAGCATTTT.

CDR3 sequence: CASSFSAGPAHEQFF. The CDR3 bases are TGTGCCAGCAGTTTCTCAGCGGGGCCCGCCCATGAGCAGTTCTTC. V usage is TRBV28 and J usage is TRBJ2-1, with 7 bases matching TRBD2. The CDR3 spans 15 residues. Germline CDR1 and CDR2: MDHEN and SYDVKM. Losses at the gene ends were 3 bases for V and 8 bases for J; bases not matched to a gene: 10.

This sequence joins TRBV2 and TRBJ2-5, with D uncertain. V gave up 1 base and J gave up 2 bases, with 11 bases separating them. The CDR3 extends over 15 amino acids. Germline assignment: CDR1 SNHLY and CDR2 FYNNEI. CDR3 nucleotide sequence: TGTGCCAGCAGTGAAGGTACAGTAGGTCAAGAGACCCAGTACTTC. Translating it yields CASSEGTVGQETQYF.

The rearrangement joins TRBV19 to TRBJ2-7, with 7 bases matching TRBD1. CDR3 length: 13 residues. V was pared by 9 bases and J by 0 bases, with 5 bases of the junction left unmatched. CDR1 is LNHDA and CDR2 is SQIVND in the germline V gene (reference sequence). In nucleotides, the CDR3 is TGTGCCAGCCGGGACAGCCCCTCCTACGAGCAGTACTTC. It encodes CASRDSPSYEQYF. Full variable domain (remainder filled in from reference TRBV19 and TRBJ2-7): DGGITQSPKYLFRKEGQNVTLSCEQNLNHDAMYWYRQDPGQGLRLIYYSQIVNDFQKGDIAEGYSVSREKKESFPLTVTSAQKNPTAFYLCASRDSPSYEQYFGPGTRLTVT.

This chain uses TRBV27 with TRBJ2-4; a possible D gene is TRBD1 (5 bases). From germline, CDR1 is MNHEY and CDR2 SMNVEV (reference sequence). Trimming left V 5 bases short and J 3 bases short, with 20 bases between. There are 17 residues in the CDR3. CDR3: CASSPRSWTSGKNIQYF. CDR3 sequence (DNA): TGTGCCAGCAGTCCCCGCAGTTGGACATCGGGCAAAAACATTCAGTACTTC.

Notes on this clone: The same CDR3 arises from other DNA sequences in this sample as well. This chain links TRBV5-1 with TRBJ2-2, with 10 bases aligning to TRBD1. Germline V gene sequence: CDR1 SGHRS, CDR2 YFSETQ. The CDR3 covers 14 residues. V gave up 8 bases and J gave up 3 bases; unmatched junction bases: 4. DNA of the CDR3: TGCGCCAGTTCCGGGACAGGGGACACCGGGGAGCTGTTTTTT. Translating gives CASSGTGDTGELFF.

The V gene is TRBV9, the J gene TRBJ2-1; TRBD1 matches at 9 bases. Trimming took 0 bases from V and 10 from J; bases not matched to a gene: 8. This CDR3 has 15 amino acids. Germline lookup yields CDR1 SGDLS and CDR2 YYNGEE. In DNA form, the CDR3 reads TGTGCCAGCAGCGTAGAAACAGGGGGCTATTGGGAGCAGTTCTTC. As protein: CASSVETGGYWEQFF.

The V gene is TRBV5-3, the J gene TRBJ1-3, with D unclear. TRBV5-3 falls under the ORF class, with uncertain function. Between the trimmed V and J ends, which lost 6 bases and 0 bases, there was a span of 19 bases. This CDR3 contains 17 residues. The CDR3 coding sequence is TGTGCCAGAACCCAAATACCGTCCGGTAACTCTGGAAACACCATATATTTT. This codes for CARTQIPSGNSGNTIYF.

This chain uses TRBV6-6 with TRBJ1-2; 9 bases align to TRBD1. Germline values: CDR1 MNHNY, CDR2 SVGAGI (reference sequence). The CDR3 is 14 residues long. After removal of 4 bases from V and 6 bases from J, the junction contained 6 bases not matched to a gene. Written as DNA, the CDR3 is TGTGCCAGCAGTTCCCATACAGGGGGCGATGGCTACACCTTC. Translation: CASSSHTGGDGYTF.

The chain carries TRBV5-8 and TRBJ1-6; 11 nucleotides align to TRBD1. Per germline, CDR1 SGHTS and CDR2 YDEGEE. CDR3 length: 17 residues. V lost 4 bases, J lost 7 bases, and 10 bases stayed unmatched. The CDR3 protein is CASSGGTGGFRNSPLHF. The DNA of the CDR3 is TGTGCCAGCAGCGGAGGGACAGGGGGGTTTAGGAATTCACCCCTCCACTTT.

The chain has TRBV10-3 and TRBJ1-1; 9 bases match TRBD1. V was clipped by 6 bases and J by 1 base; unmatched bases: 6. Germline V gene lookup returns CDR1 ENHRY and CDR2 SYGVKD. This CDR3 spans 15 amino acids. The CDR3 DNA reads TGTGCCATCAGAGAGACAGGGGGTCAGAACACTGAAGCTTTCTTT. Translating it yields CAIRETGGQNTEAFF.